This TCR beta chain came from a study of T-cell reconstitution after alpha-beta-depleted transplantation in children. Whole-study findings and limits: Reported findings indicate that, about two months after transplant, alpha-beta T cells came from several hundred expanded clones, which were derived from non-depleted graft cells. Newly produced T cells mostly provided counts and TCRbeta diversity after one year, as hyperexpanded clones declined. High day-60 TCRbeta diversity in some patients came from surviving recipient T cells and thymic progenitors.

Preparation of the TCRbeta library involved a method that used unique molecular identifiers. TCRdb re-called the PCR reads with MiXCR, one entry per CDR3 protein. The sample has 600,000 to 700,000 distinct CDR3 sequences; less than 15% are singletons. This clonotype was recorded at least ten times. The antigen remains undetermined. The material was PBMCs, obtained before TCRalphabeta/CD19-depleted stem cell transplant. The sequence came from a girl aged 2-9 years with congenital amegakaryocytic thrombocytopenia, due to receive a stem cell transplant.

The CDR3 sequence: CSARKLAGNTDTQYF. The CDR3 DNA is TGCAGTGCTAGAAAGTTAGCGGGAAACACAGATACGCAGTATTTT. V gene TRBV20-1 combines with J gene TRBJ2-3, with 8 bases lining up with TRBD2. The V and J ends lost 2 bases and 2 bases, in that order; junction bases with no gene match: 6. Germline V CDR1 and CDR2: DFQATT, SNEGSKA (reference sequence). The CDR3 totals 15 residues.